These 18 T cell receptor beta chains originate from one sample sequenced in a study of T cells in Graves' hyperthyroidism and ophthalmopathy. TCR beta CDR3 sequences were amplified from RNA transcripts. First-round RT-PCR with HTBI primers amplified the TCR CDR3 region. MiXCR, run by TCRdb on the multiplex PCR reads, gives a single entry per CDR3 protein. Here the sample spans around 350,000 distinct CDR3 sequences, around a quarter being singletons. The specimen was blood. The source is a middle-aged man with Graves' hyperthyroidism.

This rearrangement joins TRBV11-3 to TRBJ1-2; D unclear. CDR3 length: 12 amino acids. Germline assignment: CDR1 SGHNT and CDR2 YENEEA. Trimming cost V 1 base and J 10 bases, with 10 bases left between them. The CDR3 is CASSLAGLDYTF. The CDR3 nucleotides are TGTGCCAGCAGCTTAGCTGGATTGGACTACACCTTC. The full variable domain, rest sourced from reference TRBV11-3 and TRBJ1-2, is EAGVVQSPRYKIIEKKQPVAFWCNPISGHNTLYWYLQNLGQGPELLIRYENEEAVDDSQLPKDRFSAERLKGVDSTLKIQPAELGDSAVYLCASSLAGLDYTFGSGTRLTVV.

This clonotype was seen at least ten times. This rearrangement joins TRBV10-3 to TRBJ2-5; 12 bases align to TRBD2. Germline-derived CDR1 and CDR2 are ENHRY and SYGVKD. The CDR3 runs 14 residues. With V trimmed by 6 bases and J by 4 bases, 3 bases remained unmatched. CDR3 amino acids: CAISELAGGETQYF. The CDR3 DNA sequence: TGTGCCATCAGCGAACTAGCGGGAGGAGAGACCCAGTACTTC.

V and J are TRBV5-1 and TRBJ2-6; D is possibly TRBD2 (5 bases). Trimming removed 5 bases at V and 3 bases at J, with 12 bases between. This CDR3 has 15 residues. Per germline, CDR1 SGHRS and CDR2 YFSETQ. CDR3 DNA sequence: TGCGCCAGCAGATCCGGGGTTGGTGGGGCCAACGTCCTGACTTTC. Residues: CASRSGVGGANVLTF.

The chain combines TRBV7-9 with TRBJ1-1; D perhaps matches TRBD1 (5 bases). The V gene's germline CDR1 is SEHNR and CDR2 FQNEAQ (reference sequence). Trimming pared 4 bases from V and 4 bases from J, leaving 13 bases between. This CDR3 has 14 residues. CDR3 sequence reads: CASSYGGEGTEAFF. In DNA, the CDR3 is TGTGCCAGCAGCTACGGGGGGGAGGGCACTGAAGCTTTCTTT.

This sequence joins TRBV11-2 and TRBJ2-5; D perhaps matches TRBD2 (6 bases). CDR3 length: 13 residues. The germline V and J ends were trimmed by 4 bases and 7 bases, with 13 bases remaining between them. Germline assignment: CDR1 SGHAT and CDR2 FQNNGV. CDR3 nucleotide sequence: TGTGCCAGCAGCTCGGCACCCGGGGGGACCCAGTACTTC. It specifies CASSSAPGGTQYF.

V usage is TRBV6-1 and J usage is TRBJ1-6, with 8 positions matching TRBD1. Unmatched junction bases numbered 8, after V lost 5 bases and J lost 11 bases. CDR3 length: 14 amino acids. From germline, CDR1 is MNHNS and CDR2 SASEGT. CDR3 loop: CASSPGQGGTPLHF. The CDR3 nucleotides are TGTGCCAGCAGTCCAGGACAGGGAGGGACACCCCTCCACTTT.

The V call is TRBV24-1, the J call TRBJ2-7, with a tentative D call TRBD2 (6 bases). The CDR3 spans 14 residues. Germline CDR1 KGHDR, CDR2 SFDVKD. The germline V and J ends were trimmed by 8 bases and 1 base, with 14 bases remaining between them. CDR3 nucleotides: TGTGCCACCATTGGCGCCGCGGGATCCTACGAGCAGTACTTC. This gives the protein CATIGAAGSYEQYF.

The DNA for the CDR3 is TGTGCCAGCAGCTCGACTCAAGGAGGGACAGCTGGGACTAGCGGGAACTACGAGCAGTACTTC. Translation: CASSSTQGGTAGTSGNYEQYF. The chain links TRBV7-9 to TRBJ2-7; 13 bases map to TRBD2. The germline gives CDR1 SEHNR, CDR2 FQNEAQ (reference sequence). After removal of 4 bases from V and 3 bases from J, the junction contained 21 bases not matched to a gene. The CDR3 covers 21 residues.

The chain uses TRBV28 and TRBJ2-4; no firm D call. The CDR3 covers 14 residues. The V and J ends lost 5 bases and 1 base respectively, with 9 bases between them. The V gene's germline CDR1 is MDHEN and CDR2 SYDVKM. The CDR3 bases are TGTGCCAGCAGTCCGACACTCGCCAAAAACATTCAGTACTTC. Protein sequence: CASSPTLAKNIQYF.

This clonotype was seen more than once but under ten times. V is TRBV5-1 and J is TRBJ2-3, with 8 bases identical to TRBD2. Germline V gene lookup returns CDR1 SGHRS and CDR2 YFSETQ. This CDR3 region has 12 residues. The trim removed 7 bases at V and 6 bases at J, leaving 4 bases unmatched. This chain's CDR3 is CASAPSGDTQYF. The CDR3 nucleotides are TGCGCCAGCGCCCCTAGCGGGGATACGCAGTATTTT.

This clonotype was detected ten times or more. V and J are TRBV6-5 and TRBJ2-1; 7 bases align to TRBD2. In germline, CDR1 is MNHEY, CDR2 SVGAGI. The J segment lost 4 bases and the V segment lost 6 bases, leaving 9 bases of the junction unmatched. The CDR3 covers 15 residues. For the CDR3, the DNA is TGTGCCAGCAGGTACGCCGGAGCGGGGTACAATGAGCAGTTCTTC. Translating gives CASRYAGAGYNEQFF.

V is TRBV30 and J is TRBJ2-1, with TRBD2 as a possible D gene (6 bases). The germline CDR1 and CDR2 sequences are GTSNPN and SVGIG (reference sequence). This CDR3 has 13 residues. Deletions cut 2 bases from V and 9 bases from J, with 14 bases between. CDR3 protein: CAWSNRLVTEQFF. For the CDR3, the DNA is TGTGCCTGGAGTAACAGACTAGTCACTGAGCAGTTCTTC.

In DNA form, the CDR3 reads TGTGCCAGCAGGGCTGGACAGTGGCGCCAGCATTTT. It yields the protein CASRAGQWRQHF. This chain connects TRBV28 to TRBJ1-5; maybe TRBD1 (6 bases). V lost 6 bases to trimming and J lost 12 bases, with 15 bases between them. This CDR3 region has 12 residues. Germline V gene lookup returns CDR1 MDHEN and CDR2 SYDVKM.

This sequence joins TRBV5-1 and TRBJ2-7, with a tentative D call TRBD2 (6 bases). V lost 5 bases, J lost 3 bases, and 18 bases lay in between. This CDR3 comprises 15 residues. Looked up from germline, CDR1 is SGHRS and CDR2 is YFSETQ. CDR3 protein: CASSADYSSFYEQYF. In DNA form, the CDR3 reads TGCGCCAGCAGTGCGGACTACTCATCCTTCTACGAGCAGTACTTC.

The gene calls are TRBV5-6 and TRBJ2-7, with a tentative D call TRBD1 (5 bases). This CDR3 is built from 14 residues. Trimming took off 0 bases at V and 7 bases at J, with 14 bases between the two ends. Germline CDR1 SGHDT, CDR2 YYEEEE. CDR3 residues: CASSLDRTTREQYF. The DNA for the CDR3 is TGTGCCAGCAGCTTGGACAGGACAACACGGGAGCAGTACTTC.

The chain employs TRBV7-9 and TRBJ2-5; no clear D gene. The CDR3 loop spans 14 amino acids. The germline V gene encodes CDR1 SEHNR and CDR2 FQNEAQ (reference sequence). The V gene lost 0 bases and the J gene lost 3 bases, with 8 bases spanning the gap. The CDR3 region is CASSLAGSKETQYF. CDR3 bases: TGTGCCAGCAGCTTAGCGGGGTCTAAAGAGACCCAGTACTTC.

This clonotype was seen many times. V and J are TRBV28 and TRBJ2-1; 15 bases map to TRBD2. Trimming took 7 bases from V and 0 from J; bases not matched to a gene: 1. This CDR3 has 16 amino acids. From germline, CDR1 is MDHEN and CDR2 SYDVKM. CDR3: CASKGLAGGSYNEQFF. For the CDR3, the DNA is TGTGCCAGCAAGGGACTAGCGGGAGGCTCCTACAATGAGCAGTTCTTC.

This chain links TRBV20-1 with TRBJ2-7, with 11 bases aligning to TRBD2. V gave up 5 bases and J gave up 2 bases; unmatched junction bases: 8. Germline V lookup: CDR1 DFQATT, CDR2 SNEGSKA (reference sequence). CDR3 length: 15 residues. The CDR3 is CSAQLGTSGPYEQYF. The CDR3 nucleotides are TGCAGTGCTCAGTTGGGGACTAGCGGCCCCTACGAGCAGTACTTC.